The next 24 T cell receptor beta chains were all read from a single sample in a study of PD-1 blockade in classical Hodgkin lymphoma. The repertoire was sequenced with immunoSEQ multiplex PCR; TCRdb's copy has only in-frame clones and lacks some. The top ten clones hold 2.5% to 3% of a sample with 80,000 to 100,000 clones, roughly 92% of them seen once. In every patient, relapse followed autologous stem cell transplantation, while exposure to brentuximab vedotin differed. Sequencing used peripheral blood mononuclear cells (PBMCs), obtained at baseline. The receptor set was obtained from a human donor with classical Hodgkin lymphoma.

This chain links TRBV27 with TRBJ2-3; D might be TRBD2 (6 bases). V was clipped by 2 bases and J by 0 bases, with 9 bases between them. The CDR3 covers 15 residues. Germline V gives CDR1 MNHEY, CDR2 SMNVEV (reference sequence). The CDR3 spells CASSLLASSTDTQYF. DNA for the CDR3: TGTGCCAGCAGTTTACTAGCGTCTAGCACAGATACGCAGTATTTT.

The CDR3 DNA reads as TGTGCCAGCGGGGCGGTTCCGGGGGCCAAAATCTCCATGAACACTGAAGCTTTCTTT. Translating it yields CASGAVPGAKISMNTEAFF. This chain joins TRBV2 and TRBJ1-1, with a possible D match to TRBD1 (6 bases). V was clipped by 8 bases and J by 0 bases, with 28 bases between them. Germline CDR1 SNHLY, CDR2 FYNNEI. CDR3 size: 19 residues.

This rearrangement joins TRBV9 to TRBJ2-1; 16 bases are shared with TRBD2. The CDR3 extends over 18 amino acids. V lost 4 bases and J lost 3; bases outside the gene matches: 7. Germline V gene data show CDR1 as SGDLS and CDR2 as YYNGEE. Here the CDR3 reads CASSIGTSGRASYNEQFF. In DNA form, the CDR3 reads TGTGCCAGCAGCATTGGGACTAGCGGGAGGGCCAGCTACAATGAGCAGTTCTTC.

The V call is TRBV2, the J call TRBJ2-2; the match to TRBD1 covers 7 bases. Trimming cost V 6 bases and J 0 bases; bases outside gene matches: 7. Germline values: CDR1 SNHLY, CDR2 FYNNEI. The length of the CDR3 is 16 residues. As DNA, the CDR3 is TGTGCCAGCAGCGCGGACAGGTGGGCGAACACCGGGGAGCTGTTTTTT. Its translation is CASSADRWANTGELFF.

The V call is TRBV5-1, the J call TRBJ1-5; perhaps TRBD1 as D (5 bases). This CDR3 has 15 residues. Germline CDR1 SGHRS, CDR2 YFSETQ. With 0 bases removed from V and 4 bases from J, the gap between germline ends came to 11 bases. The CDR3 region is CASSLGRGENQPQHF. The CDR3 DNA reads TGCGCCAGCAGCTTGGGTAGGGGCGAAAATCAGCCCCAGCATTTT. Complete variable domain (other parts from reference TRBV5-1 and TRBJ1-5): KAGVTQTPRYLIKTRGQQVTLSCSPISGHRSVSWYQQTPGQGLQFLFEYFSETQRNKGNFPGRFSGRQFSNSRSEMNVSTLELGDSALYLCASSLGRGENQPQHFGDGTRLSIL.

This chain joins TRBV4-1 and TRBJ2-5, with D uncertain. Germline CDR1 reads MGHRA; CDR2 reads YSYEKL. Trimming pared 1 base from V and 5 bases from J, leaving 8 bases between. The CDR3 contains 13 residues. The CDR3 sequence: CASSQVVMETQYF. In DNA, the CDR3 is TGCGCCAGCAGCCAAGTAGTAATGGAGACCCAGTACTTC.

The V gene is TRBV27, the J gene TRBJ1-5; TRBD1 might be the D (5 bases). The germline CDR1 and CDR2 sequences are MNHEY and SMNVEV (reference sequence). CDR3 size: 14 residues. The V and J ends lost 5 bases and 7 bases respectively, with 15 bases between them. The CDR3 loop is CASSPTGTRQPQHF. CDR3 DNA: TGTGCCAGCAGTCCCACAGGTACAAGGCAGCCCCAGCATTTT.

The CDR3 bases are TGCAGCGCCCAAAGACAGGGGGCCGGGGAGCTGTTTTTT. Residues: CSAQRQGAGELFF. V usage is TRBV29-1 and J usage is TRBJ2-2; 9 bases are a match to TRBD1. The CDR3 consists of 13 residues. V lost 7 bases to trimming and J lost 6 bases; unmatched junction nucleotides: 6. Germline values: CDR1 SQVTM, CDR2 ANQGSEA.

This chain connects TRBV7-6 to TRBJ2-5, with a tentative D call TRBD2 (5 bases). Germline CDR1 is SGHVS and CDR2 is FNYEAQ. V was trimmed by 4 bases and J by 1 base, leaving 13 bases between them. This CDR3 is 15 amino acids long. This CDR3 is CASSWLARSQETQYF. In nucleotides, the CDR3 is TGTGCCAGCAGCTGGTTAGCGAGATCCCAAGAGACCCAGTACTTC.

J is TRBJ2-2 and V is TRBV18; D is perhaps TRBD1 (6 bases). V was clipped by 3 bases and J by 0 bases, with 14 bases between them. The CDR3 sequence is 17 residues long. Germline lookup yields CDR1 KGHSH and CDR2 LQKENI. The CDR3 nucleotides are TGTGCCAGCTCACCCCAAGCAGGACAGACGAACACCGGGGAGCTGTTTTTT. Protein: CASSPQAGQTNTGELFF.

The chain employs TRBV6-1 and TRBJ2-1; 14 nucleotides line up with TRBD2. The CDR3 totals 15 residues. Germline lookup yields CDR1 MNHNS and CDR2 SASEGT. V lost 8 bases to trimming and J lost 9 bases; unmatched junction nucleotides: 9. The CDR3 region has the DNA TGTGCCAGCGATCCGGGACTAGCGGGAGTCGCTGAGCAGTTCTTC. Residues: CASDPGLAGVAEQFF.

The chain combines TRBV4-1 with TRBJ1-2, with D possibly being TRBD1 (5 bases). The V end lost 3 bases, the J end lost 3 bases, and 8 bases lay between the germline ends. Germline V lookup: CDR1 MGHRA, CDR2 YSYEKL. The CDR3 is made up of 13 amino acids. CDR3 residues: CASSQGGYYGYTF. CDR3 DNA: TGCGCCAGCAGCCAGGGGGGTTACTATGGCTACACCTTC.

Here the CDR3 DNA reads TGTGCCAGCAGTTATGGCTGGGTCCGGTTGAACACTGAAGCTTTCTTT. Amino acids: CASSYGWVRLNTEAFF. The chain links TRBV6-5 to TRBJ1-1; no firm D call. Trimming removed 3 bases from V and 0 bases from J, with 14 bases in between. Germline loops: CDR1 MNHEY, CDR2 SVGAGI. This CDR3 spans 16 amino acids.

V is TRBV19 and J is TRBJ1-1; 10 bases are a match to TRBD1. The CDR3 is 15 amino acids. The J segment lost 3 bases and the V segment lost 6 bases, leaving 7 bases of the junction unmatched. Germline V CDR1 and CDR2: LNHDA, SQIVND (reference sequence). CDR3 in amino acids: CASRGQGSADTEAFF. The CDR3 coding sequence is TGTGCCAGTAGGGGACAGGGGTCGGCCGACACTGAAGCTTTCTTT.

V and J are TRBV9 and TRBJ2-2; D unresolved. The CDR3 has 17 amino acids. Trimming left V 0 bases short and J 0 bases short, with 12 bases between. The germline CDR1 and CDR2 sequences are SGDLS and YYNGEE. The CDR3 loop reads CASSVGSGYANTGELFF. The CDR3 DNA sequence: TGTGCCAGCAGCGTAGGCTCAGGCTACGCGAACACCGGGGAGCTGTTTTTT.

In its sample, this clone was seen a few times. The CDR3 bases are TGCGCCAGCAGCTATTTCCTCGACGGACTGGGGGAGCAGTACTTC. As protein: CASSYFLDGLGEQYF. The rearrangement links TRBV5-1 to TRBJ2-7, with D tentatively TRBD2 (5 bases). This CDR3 contains 15 residues. V gave up 3 bases and J gave up 7 bases, with 20 bases separating them. Germline lookup yields CDR1 SGHRS and CDR2 YFSETQ.

The chain joins TRBV6-1 to TRBJ2-4; D remains unclear. The ends were cut back, 2 bases at V and 0 bases at J, with 8 bases in the middle. The CDR3 contains 15 residues. The germline CDR1 and CDR2 sequences are MNHNS and SASEGT. The CDR3: CASSEWYLAKNIQYF. DNA for the CDR3: TGTGCCAGCAGTGAATGGTATCTAGCCAAAAACATTCAGTACTTC.

The V call is TRBV5-6, the J call TRBJ2-2; the D is unclear. Germline V gives CDR1 SGHDT, CDR2 YYEEEE. Trimming pared 4 bases from V and 6 bases from J, leaving 10 bases between. The CDR3 is 13 residues long. The CDR3 loop is CASSPGFAGELFF. The CDR3 DNA reads TGTGCCAGCAGCCCGGGTTTCGCCGGGGAGCTGTTTTTT. The complete variable domain, with remaining parts taken from reference TRBV5-6 and TRBJ2-2, reads DAGVTQSPTHLIKTRGQQVTLRCSPKSGHDTVSWYQQALGQGPQFIFQYYEEEERQRGNFPDRFSGHQFPNYSSELNVNALLLGDSALYLCASSPGFAGELFFGEGSRLTVL.

V usage is TRBV9 and J usage is TRBJ2-7; 8 nucleotides agree with TRBD2. Trimming removed 8 bases from V and 6 bases from J; junction bases left unmatched: 7. The CDR3 length is 12 residues. CDR1 is SGDLS and CDR2 is YYNGEE in the germline V gene. CDR3 sequence reads: CARLAAPREQYF. DNA of the CDR3: TGTGCCAGACTAGCGGCCCCACGCGAGCAGTACTTC.

A note on this clone: The sample contains more than one DNA sequence encoding this CDR3. The chain is built from TRBV9 and TRBJ1-4; D is ambiguous. Per the germline V gene, CDR1 is SGDLS and CDR2 is YYNGEE. Trimming removed 0 bases at V and 4 bases at J, with 10 bases between. CDR3 length: 15 amino acids. CDR3 in DNA: TGTGCCAGCAGCGTAGCGGGTGGAGGTAATGAAAAACTGTTTTTT. This sequence encodes CASSVAGGGNEKLFF.

CDR3 bases: TGTGCCAGCAGCGTAGACGGGAGGGCCTACAATGAGCAGTTCTTC. Residues: CASSVDGRAYNEQFF. The V call is TRBV9, the J call TRBJ2-1; 8 positions match TRBD2. The CDR3 extends over 15 amino acids. CDR1 and CDR2 from the germline V gene are SGDLS and YYNGEE. V gave up 0 bases and J gave up 2 bases; unmatched junction bases: 1.

This chain's CDR3 is CASSPDRTNQPQHF. The CDR3 region has the DNA TGTGCCAGCTCGCCTGACAGGACCAATCAGCCCCAGCATTTT. The rearrangement joins TRBV18 to TRBJ1-5; D is perhaps TRBD1 (6 bases). Trimming left V 6 bases short and J 3 bases short, with 12 bases between. Germline loops: CDR1 KGHSH, CDR2 LQKENI. There are 14 residues in the CDR3.

CDR3 DNA sequence: TGCGCCAGCACTGACCCCCGGGACAGGGCCTCCGATGGGACCTACAATGAGCAGTTCTTC. As protein: CASTDPRDRASDGTYNEQFF. This rearrangement joins TRBV10-1 to TRBJ2-1, with TRBD1 identical over 9 bases. The CDR3 extends over 20 amino acids. Trimming removed 7 bases from V and 2 bases from J; junction bases left unmatched: 21. CDR1 WNHNN and CDR2 SYGVQD come from the germline V gene (reference sequence).

The V call is TRBV14, the J call TRBJ2-3, with D uncertain. Germline CDR1 and CDR2: SGHDN and FVKESK. V lost 5 bases, J lost 1 base, and 25 bases lay in between. The CDR3 is 19 residues long. The CDR3 coding sequence is TGTGCCAGCAGCTTCCGACTTAAGACCCGACGTCTCGGCACAGATACGCAGTATTTT. Translation: CASSFRLKTRRLGTDTQYF.